This TCR beta chain originates from a study of T cells expressing NK-cell markers. Study summary: The study drew TCR beta repertoires from sorted CD3+CD56+NKG2C+, CD3+CD56+NKG2C- and CD3+CD56-NKG2C+ T cells. The study, taken as a whole, reports: The study left the HCMV specificity of expanded NKG2C+ T cell clones unresolved.

Germline assignment: CDR1 SEHNR and CDR2 FQNEAQ (reference sequence). The CDR3 has 16 amino acids. A word on this clonotype: As yet, its antigen is unknown.

TCRdb reworked the 5' RACE reads into one entry per CDR3 protein, no DNA. Its table records roughly 450,000 distinct CDR3 sequences. The sequencing sample was made of blood T cells: a sorted CD56 or NKG2C T cell subset, CD4+ or CD8+ T cells, or bulk PBMC T cells (not recorded which). This receptor was taken from a woman aged 50 to 60 in good health. The V gene is TRBV7-9, the J gene TRBJ2-1; TCRdb calls TRBD2, which cannot be checked without DNA. The CDR3: CASSWEGLAGANEQFF. Drawing the rest from reference TRBV7-9 and TRBJ2-1, the complete variable domain is DTGVSQNPRHKITKRGQNVTFRCDPISEHNRLYWYRQTLGQGPEFLTYFQNEAQLEKSRLLSDRFSAERPKGSFSTLEIQRTEQGDSAMYLCASSWEGLAGANEQFFGPGTRLTVL.